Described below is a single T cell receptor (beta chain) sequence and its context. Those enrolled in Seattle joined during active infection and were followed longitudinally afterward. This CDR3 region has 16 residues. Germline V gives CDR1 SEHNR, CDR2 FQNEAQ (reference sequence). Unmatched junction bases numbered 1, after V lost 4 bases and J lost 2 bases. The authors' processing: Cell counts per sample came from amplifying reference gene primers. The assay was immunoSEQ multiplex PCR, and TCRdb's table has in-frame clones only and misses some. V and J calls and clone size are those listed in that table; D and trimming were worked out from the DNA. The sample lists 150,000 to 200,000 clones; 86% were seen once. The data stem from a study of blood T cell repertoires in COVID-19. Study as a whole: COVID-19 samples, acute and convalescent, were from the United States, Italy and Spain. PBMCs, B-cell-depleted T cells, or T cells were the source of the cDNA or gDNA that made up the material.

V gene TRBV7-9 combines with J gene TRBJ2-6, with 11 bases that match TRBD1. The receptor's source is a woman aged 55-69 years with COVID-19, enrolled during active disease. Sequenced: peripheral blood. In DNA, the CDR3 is TGTGCCAGCAGCTGGACAGGGGGCGCTGGGGCCAACGTCCTGACTTTC. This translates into CASSWTGGAGANVLTF.